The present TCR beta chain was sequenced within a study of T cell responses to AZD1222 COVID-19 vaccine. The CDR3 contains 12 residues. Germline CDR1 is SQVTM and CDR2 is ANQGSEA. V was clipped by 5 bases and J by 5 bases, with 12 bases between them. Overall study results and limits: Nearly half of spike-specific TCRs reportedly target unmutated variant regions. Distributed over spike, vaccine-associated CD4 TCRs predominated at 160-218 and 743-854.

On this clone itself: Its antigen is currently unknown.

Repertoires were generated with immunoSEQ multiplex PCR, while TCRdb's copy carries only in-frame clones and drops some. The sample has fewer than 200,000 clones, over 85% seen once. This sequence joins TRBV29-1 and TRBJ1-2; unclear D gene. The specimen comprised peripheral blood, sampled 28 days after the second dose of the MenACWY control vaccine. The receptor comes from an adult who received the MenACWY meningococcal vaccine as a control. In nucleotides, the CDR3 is TGCAGCGTTCATACTCCTCCTTATGGCTACACCTTC. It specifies CSVHTPPYGYTF.